These 20 T cell receptor beta chains came from one sample sequenced in a study of cytomegalovirus exposure and HLA in healthy donors (dated by TCRdb to 2016 to 2017). Receptor libraries were prepared by the immunoSEQ multiplex PCR assay. For the multiplex PCR, a mixture combining 60 forward primers for TCR Vbeta segments and 13 reverse primers for TCR Jbeta segments was used. Imported from immuneACCESS, the table was reduced by TCRdb to in-frame sequences with V and J called. These copies leave out some clones; in studies compared against another copy, an unresolved V gene accounts for under half, and the cause of the remainder is not known. In this sample the table shows around 91,000 clones, around 84% of which occur a single time. The leading ten clones occupy 3.5% to 5.5% of the sample. Sequences were obtained from PBMCs. All receptors come from a woman in her thirties or forties in good health and CMV-seropositive.

In its sample, this clone was seen once. The rearrangement links TRBV14 to TRBJ2-7; 10 nucleotides match TRBD2. V lost 1 base, J lost 2 bases, and 11 bases stayed unmatched. Germline V lookup: CDR1 SGHDN, CDR2 FVKESK. This CDR3 is 18 amino acids long. The CDR3 loop reads CASSQGVSPSGSPYEQYF. Here the CDR3 DNA reads TGTGCCAGCAGCCAAGGAGTCTCCCCTAGCGGGAGCCCCTACGAGCAGTACTTC.

The chain employs TRBV27 and TRBJ2-5; 8 bases map to TRBD2. J was trimmed by 4 bases and V by 3 bases; bases with no gene match: 1. The germline CDR1 and CDR2 sequences are MNHEY and SMNVEV (reference sequence). The CDR3 consists of 13 residues. This CDR3 is CASSFGGGETQYF. The CDR3 DNA reads as TGTGCCAGCAGTTTCGGGGGGGGAGAGACCCAGTACTTC.

This chain joins TRBV7-3 and TRBJ1-6, with D possibly TRBD1 on 5 matching bases. Germline CDR1 is SGHTA and CDR2 is FQGTGA. The CDR3 has 14 amino acids. Between the trimmed V and J ends, which lost 5 bases and 6 bases, there was a span of 11 bases. The CDR3 reads CASSLGGGNSPLHF. The DNA of the CDR3 is TGTGCCAGCAGCCTGGGGGGAGGTAATTCACCCCTCCACTTT.

This clone occurred a few times. V gene TRBV7-9 combines with J gene TRBJ2-1; no clear D. Looked up from germline, CDR1 is SEHNR and CDR2 is FQNEAQ (reference sequence). V lost 3 bases and J lost 3, with 6 bases in between. The CDR3 is 13 residues long. CDR3 DNA sequence: TGTGCCAGCAGCTTTGACATCTACAATGAGCAGTTCTTC. Translating it yields CASSFDIYNEQFF.

The chain employs TRBV11-2 and TRBJ2-7, with 8 bases that match TRBD1. V lost 5 bases to trimming and J lost 3 bases; unmatched junction nucleotides: 9. The CDR3 spans 15 residues. Germline loops: CDR1 SGHAT, CDR2 FQNNGV. CDR3 residues: CASSLGRDRSYEQYF. The CDR3 DNA reads as TGTGCCAGCAGCCTAGGCCGGGACAGGAGCTACGAGCAGTACTTC.

This chain uses TRBV6-5 with TRBJ2-3, with D unresolved. V was trimmed by 7 bases and J by 1 base, leaving 9 bases between them. CDR1 and CDR2 (germline): MNHEY, SVGAGI. The CDR3 contains 13 residues. The CDR3 here is CASNAPGTDTQYF. The CDR3 nucleotides read TGTGCCAGCAACGCCCCAGGCACAGATACGCAGTATTTT.

The rearrangement links TRBV27 to TRBJ2-1; 9 bases agree with TRBD2. This CDR3 contains 16 residues. J lost 9 bases, V lost 3 bases, and 12 bases had no gene match. The germline V gene encodes CDR1 MNHEY and CDR2 SMNVEV (reference sequence). CDR3 loop: CASSFIGGRARGEQFF. The CDR3 DNA sequence: TGTGCCAGCAGTTTTATCGGCGGGAGGGCCCGGGGTGAGCAGTTCTTC.

This clone was seen only once. The gene calls are TRBV5-8 and TRBJ2-5; 11 bases are a match to TRBD2. The CDR3 spans 15 residues. Germline V gene sequence: CDR1 SGHTS, CDR2 YDEGEE. J was trimmed by 4 bases and V by 1 base; bases with no gene match: 3. CDR3 DNA: TGTGCCAGCAGCTTGTCCCTAGCGGGGGGAGAGACCCAGTACTTC. It encodes CASSLSLAGGETQYF.

The chain joins TRBV9 to TRBJ2-2, with 9 bases that match TRBD2. The germline gives CDR1 SGDLS, CDR2 YYNGEE. The CDR3 is 16 residues long. Germline trimming cut 0 bases from V and 4 bases from J; bases unmatched to any gene: 4. Written as DNA, the CDR3 is TGTGCCAGCAGCGTAGCTAGCGGGACGGGCACCGGGGAGCTGTTTTTT. Amino acid sequence: CASSVASGTGTGELFF.

The chain couples TRBV7-6 to TRBJ2-1; 10 bases map to TRBD2. Germline assignment: CDR1 SGHVS and CDR2 FNYEAQ. The CDR3 sequence is 16 residues long. With 4 bases clipped from V and 3 bases from J, the junction kept 6 bases outside the gene matches. The CDR3 DNA sequence: TGTGCCAGCAGCTCCCTAGCGGGAGTTGGCTACAATGAGCAGTTCTTC. Translating it yields CASSSLAGVGYNEQFF.

The rearrangement joins TRBV5-6 to TRBJ1-2; 8 nucleotides align to TRBD1. V was clipped by 3 bases and J by 8 bases; unmatched bases: 6. Germline CDR1 is SGHDT and CDR2 is YYEEEE. The CDR3 runs to 13 residues. In nucleotides, the CDR3 is TGTGCCAGCAGCTATGACCAGGGGGCCGGCTACACCTTC. This translates into CASSYDQGAGYTF.

The rearrangement joins TRBV2 to TRBJ2-1, with 12 bases aligning to TRBD2. The V gene end was trimmed by 4 bases and the J gene end by 1 base; junction bases not matched to a gene: 8. Germline V gives CDR1 SNHLY, CDR2 FYNNEI. This CDR3 is built from 18 residues. CDR3 sequence: CASSAPSGRGSSYNEQFF. In nucleotides, the CDR3 is TGTGCCAGCAGTGCCCCTAGCGGGAGGGGTAGTTCCTACAATGAGCAGTTCTTC.

This chain joins TRBV6-6 and TRBJ1-2; D is unresolved. The CDR3 covers 15 residues. V lost 2 bases and J lost 4, with 14 bases in between. Germline CDR1 reads MNHNY; CDR2 reads SVGAGI (reference sequence). The CDR3 DNA is TGTGCCAGCAGTTACGGAGTGGGTCTCGCCTATGGCTACACCTTC. Amino acid sequence: CASSYGVGLAYGYTF.

This clone has just a few counts. The chain combines TRBV19 with TRBJ1-6; D is ambiguous. V was pared by 6 bases and J by 8 bases, with 11 bases between. Germline V gives CDR1 LNHDA, CDR2 SQIVND (reference sequence). CDR3 length: 13 residues. In DNA form, the CDR3 reads TGTGCCAGTAGCCGTGACTGGTATTCACCCCTCCACTTT. This sequence encodes CASSRDWYSPLHF.

This clone was detected only once. The chain employs TRBV13 and TRBJ2-5; 7 positions agree with TRBD2. V dropped 2 bases and J dropped 5; count of bases not matched to a gene: 8. Per germline, CDR1 PRHDT and CDR2 FYEKMQ (reference sequence). This CDR3 region has 15 residues. This CDR3 is CASSLPSGGGETQYF. CDR3 nucleotides: TGTGCCAGCAGCTTACCTAGCGGTGGGGGGGAGACCCAGTACTTC.

In DNA, the CDR3 is TGTGCCAGCAGTGTAATAGAAACCGGGGAGCTGTTTTTT. It encodes CASSVIETGELFF. V is TRBV7-3 and J is TRBJ2-2, with D unclear. Germline CDR1 reads SGHTA; CDR2 reads FQGTGA. This CDR3 is 13 amino acids long. Trimming pared 6 bases from V and 5 bases from J, leaving 10 bases between.

This clone was seen a single time. The V gene is TRBV12-5, the J gene TRBJ1-3, with 9 bases fitting TRBD1. This CDR3 contains 14 residues. With 1 base clipped from V and 6 bases from J, the junction kept 1 base outside the gene matches. Looked up from germline, CDR1 is LGHNT and CDR2 is FRNRAP. The CDR3, as DNA: TGTGCTAGTGGTTTGGGGACAGGGGAAAACACCATATATTTT. This gives the protein CASGLGTGENTIYF.

CDR3 bases: TGTGCCAGCAGCTTAGGCAGTAACACTGAAGCTTTCTTT. Protein product: CASSLGSNTEAFF. The gene calls are TRBV7-8 and TRBJ1-1, with no clear D. V was pared by 1 base and J by 2 bases, with 5 bases between. The CDR3 has 13 amino acids. The germline gives CDR1 SGHVS, CDR2 FQNEAQ.

Here the CDR3 reads CASSPRRGQDTGELFF. The CDR3 DNA is TGTGCCAGCAGTCCTAGGAGGGGGCAGGACACCGGGGAGCTGTTTTTT. The gene calls are TRBV14 and TRBJ2-2; tentative D call: TRBD1 (7 bases). Looked up from germline, CDR1 is SGHDN and CDR2 is FVKESK. The CDR3 spans 16 residues. V was cut by 6 bases and J by 3 bases, with 17 bases left in between.

The rearrangement joins TRBV30 to TRBJ2-3; 16 nucleotides line up with TRBD2. J gave up 2 bases and V 0 bases, and 8 bases lay outside the gene matches. The CDR3 runs to 19 residues. The V gene's germline CDR1 is GTSNPN and CDR2 SVGIG (reference sequence). This CDR3 reads CAWSVRGTSGRANTDTQYF. DNA of the CDR3: TGTGCCTGGAGTGTACGCGGGACTAGCGGGAGGGCCAACACAGATACGCAGTATTTT.